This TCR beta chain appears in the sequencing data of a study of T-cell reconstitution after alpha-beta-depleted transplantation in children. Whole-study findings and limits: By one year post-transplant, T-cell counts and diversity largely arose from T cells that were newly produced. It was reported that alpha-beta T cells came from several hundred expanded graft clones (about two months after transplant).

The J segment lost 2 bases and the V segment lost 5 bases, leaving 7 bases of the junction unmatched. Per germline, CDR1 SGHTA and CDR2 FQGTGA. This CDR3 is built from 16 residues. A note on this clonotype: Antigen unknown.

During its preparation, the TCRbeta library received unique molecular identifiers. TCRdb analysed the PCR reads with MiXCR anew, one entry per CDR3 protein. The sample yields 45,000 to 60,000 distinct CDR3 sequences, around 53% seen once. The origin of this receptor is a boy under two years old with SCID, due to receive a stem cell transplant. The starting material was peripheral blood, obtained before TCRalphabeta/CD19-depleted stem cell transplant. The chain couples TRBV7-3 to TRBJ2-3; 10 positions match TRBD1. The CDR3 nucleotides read TGTGCCAGCAGCCTGGACAGGGGGGGAAACACAGATACGCAGTATTTT. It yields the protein CASSLDRGGNTDTQYF.